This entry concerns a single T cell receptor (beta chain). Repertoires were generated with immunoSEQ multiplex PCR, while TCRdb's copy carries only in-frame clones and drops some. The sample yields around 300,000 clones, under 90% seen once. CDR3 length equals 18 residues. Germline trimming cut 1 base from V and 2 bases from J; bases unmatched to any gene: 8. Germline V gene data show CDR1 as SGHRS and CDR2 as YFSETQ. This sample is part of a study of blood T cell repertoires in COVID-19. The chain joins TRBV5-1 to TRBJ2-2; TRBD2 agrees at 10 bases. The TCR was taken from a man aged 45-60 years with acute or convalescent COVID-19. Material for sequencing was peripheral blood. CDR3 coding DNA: TGCGCCAGCAGCTTGTATGCAGCGGGGGGGCTAAACACCGGGGAGCTGTTTTTT. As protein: CASSLYAAGGLNTGELFF.